Listed below are T cell receptor beta chains from one sample, sequenced in a study of T-cell reconstitution after alpha-beta-depleted transplantation in children. TCRdb ran MiXCR on the PCR reads and lists one entry per CDR3 protein. The sample consists of a few hundred thousand distinct CDR3 sequences, 18% of them appearing once. The sample was PBMCs from the stem cell graft donor, taken from the stem cell graft. These receptors were taken from a human donor who donated a stem cell graft to a child with acute lymphoblastic leukemia. Both conserved end residues are part of each CDR3. The D gene is left open where the match is weak. Size is stated for part of the rows, as once, few or many counts, or as a class when the clone is expanded.

.	few	TRBV20-1	TRBJ2-1	TGCAGTGCTAGAAGGAGCGGATATGAGCAGTTCTTC	CSARRSGYEQFF
TRBD1	.	TRBV18	TRBJ2-7	TGTGCCAGCTCACCGTCCTCAGGGGGAGAGCAGTACTTC	CASSPSSGGEQYF
.	few	TRBV6-5	TRBJ2-5	TGTGCCAGCAGTTACTCAGGTCAGGGAGAGACCCAGTACTTC	CASSYSGQGETQYF
.	few	TRBV12-3/TRBV12-4	TRBJ2-7	TGTGCCAGCAGGCCTTGGGGGGAAGAGGGCGAGCAGTACTTC	CASRPWGEEGEQYF
.	few	TRBV12-3/TRBV12-4	TRBJ1-2	TGTGCCAGCAGGGGAGGGGGTGGTGCCTATGGCTACACCTTC	CASRGGGGAYGYTF
.	few	TRBV20-1	TRBJ1-2	TGCAGTGCTAAGACAGGTCAGGGTGGCTACACCTTC	CSAKTGQGGYTF
TRBD2	.	TRBV2	TRBJ2-1	TGTGCCAGCAGTGAACGTCGGGGGGTTTACAATGAGCAGTTCTTC	CASSERRGVYNEQFF
.	many	TRBV4-2	TRBJ2-7	TGTGCCAGCAGCCAATACCTTGACGAGCAGTACTTC	CASSQYLDEQYF
.	few	TRBV12-3/TRBV12-4	TRBJ2-7	TGTGCCAGCAGTCGCCGAGAGGGGCACGAGCAGTACTTC	CASSRREGHEQYF
TRBD2	.	TRBV9	TRBJ2-7	TGTGCCAGCAGCGGCGGACTAGCGGGTTCCCCGGCCGCGCAGTACTTC	CASSGGLAGSPAAQYF
.	.	TRBV28	TRBJ1-1	TGTGCCAGCACACGGCTGGAGGCGAACACTGAAGCTTTCTTT	CASTRLEANTEAFF
.	few	TRBV15	TRBJ2-7	TGTGCCACCAGCAGAACGGACGGATTTCCCTACGAGCAGTACTTC	CATSRTDGFPYEQYF
.	few	TRBV15	TRBJ1-2	TGTGCCACCAGCAGAGATCGGCAGATATACGGCTACACCTTC	CATSRDRQIYGYTF
.	.	TRBV4-1	TRBJ2-1	TGCGCCAGCAGCCAAAGTCCATTCTCCTACAATGAGCAGTTCTTC	CASSQSPFSYNEQFF
.	few	TRBV7-3	TRBJ2-3	TGTGCCAGCAGCTTAACCGGCGGGGCCCCAGATACGCAGTATTTT	CASSLTGGAPDTQYF
TRBD2	.	TRBV12-3/TRBV12-4	TRBJ2-7	TGTGCCAGCAGCCGACCGGGACTAGCAAGGTACGAGCAGTACTTC	CASSRPGLARYEQYF
.	.	TRBV27	TRBJ2-5	TGTGCCGTCTGGGGACATGATGAGACCCAGTACTTC	CAVWGHDETQYF
TRBD1	few	TRBV25-1	TRBJ1-1	TGTGCCAGCAGTCCCTCTCACCGGGCAGGGGGCGTCAACACTGAAGCTTTCTTT	CASSPSHRAGGVNTEAFF
.	.	TRBV7-9	TRBJ2-1	TGTGCCAGCAGCTTAGCCCTAGAGGATGAGCAGTTCTTC	CASSLALEDEQFF
.	.	TRBV24-1	TRBJ2-1	TGTGCCACCAAACGGTACAATGAGCAGTTCTTC	CATKRYNEQFF
.	.	TRBV15	TRBJ2-5	TGTGCCACCAGCAGAGATCAGGGTTGGGAGACCCAGTACTTC	CATSRDQGWETQYF
TRBD1	.	TRBV12-3/TRBV12-4	TRBJ1-5	TGTGCCAGCAGGCCGACAGGGATAAATCAGCCCCAGCATTTT	CASRPTGINQPQHF
TRBD1	.	TRBV5-1	TRBJ1-5	TGCGCCAGCAGCTTGCAGGGGGCTTCTCAGCCCCAGCATTTT	CASSLQGASQPQHF
.	.	TRBV5-5	TRBJ2-1	TGTGCCAGCAGCTTGTTAGACTATGACAATGAGCAGTTCTTC	CASSLLDYDNEQFF
.	.	TRBV7-9	TRBJ2-7	TGTGCCAGCGGCACCTTTAAGGGCCTCTCCTACGAGCAGTACTTC	CASGTFKGLSYEQYF
TRBD2	few	TRBV6-5	TRBJ2-5	TGTGCCAGCAGTTACGGGACTACCCCGGGGGAGACCCAGTACTTC	CASSYGTTPGETQYF
.	many	TRBV5-1	TRBJ1-1	TGCGCCAGCAGCTTGGTGGGGGTCCTGAACACTGAAGCTTTCTTT	CASSLVGVLNTEAFF
.	.	TRBV7-6	TRBJ2-7	TGTGCCAGCAGCCCGGGGGACGGCTCCTACGAGCAGTACTTC	CASSPGDGSYEQYF
TRBD1	.	TRBV2	TRBJ2-5	TGTGCCAGCAGCGAACAGGGGTGGCAAGAGACCCAGTACTTC	CASSEQGWQETQYF
.	.	TRBV6-5	TRBJ1-3	TGTGCCAGCGGGAGGTCTGGAAACACCATATATTTT	CASGRSGNTIYF
TRBD2	many	TRBV14	TRBJ2-1	TGTGCCAGCAGCCAAGGGACTAGCGGTTACAATGAGCAGTTCTTC	CASSQGTSGYNEQFF
.	few	TRBV10-2	TRBJ2-2	TGCGCCAGCAGTGAAGTGGGAGGACAGGGGGAGCTGTTTTTT	CASSEVGGQGELFF
TRBD2	few	TRBV2	TRBJ2-1	TGTGCCAGCAAAAAATTGGGACTAGCGGGAGTCCGGGCCCCACCTGAGCAGTTCTTC	CASKKLGLAGVRAPPEQFF
.	few	TRBV21-1	TRBJ2-1	TGTGCCAGCAGCAAAGACATCTATTTTTACAATGAGCAGTTCTTC	CASSKDIYFYNEQFF
TRBD1	.	TRBV12-3/TRBV12-4	TRBJ2-7	TGTGCCAGCAGGGGACAGGGGGCGGTCTACGAGCAGTACTTC	CASRGQGAVYEQYF
TRBD2	.	TRBV7-2	TRBJ2-7	TGTGCCAGCAAATTAGCGGGGCCCGCCTACGAGCAGTACTTC	CASKLAGPAYEQYF
TRBD1	.	TRBV5-1	TRBJ2-7	TGCGCCAGCAGCGGAGGGACAGGGGATCCTTACGAGCAGTACTTC	CASSGGTGDPYEQYF
.	.	TRBV29-1	TRBJ2-5	TGCAGCGTTGCTAAAAATGTACAGGGTCACAAAGAGACCCAGTACTTC	CSVAKNVQGHKETQYF
TRBD1	.	TRBV6-4	TRBJ2-1	TGTGCCAGCAGTGAATCGGGACAGATCACCTACAATGAGCAGTTCTTC	CASSESGQITYNEQFF
TRBD2	.	TRBV5-1	TRBJ2-3	TGCGCCAGCAGGTCTAGACTAGCGGGAGGAGGTGATGATACGCAGTATTTT	CASRSRLAGGGDDTQYF
.	few	TRBV5-1	TRBJ2-1	TGCGCCAGCAGCCATTCCCTAGAGCAGGAGTTCTTC	CASSHSLEQEFF
.	.	TRBV9	TRBJ2-1	TGTGCCAGCAGTGCTGACTTGATATGGGTTAATGAGCAGTTCTTC	CASSADLIWVNEQFF
TRBD2	few	TRBV10-1	TRBJ2-1	TGCGCCAGCAGTGGCCTTAGCGGGAGGACCAATGAGCAGTTCTTC	CASSGLSGRTNEQFF
TRBD1	few	TRBV11-2	TRBJ2-1	TGTGCCAGCAGCTACCCGGGACAGGTCTTCCATGAGCAGTTCTTC	CASSYPGQVFHEQFF
TRBD1	few	TRBV19	TRBJ2-1	TGTGCCAGTAGTGTTTCAGGGGACAGCTCCTACAATGAGCAGTTCTTC	CASSVSGDSSYNEQFF
.	.	TRBV7-9	TRBJ2-7	TGTGCCAGCAGCTTATCGGGGGAGTACTACGAGCAGTACTTC	CASSLSGEYYEQYF
TRBD2	few	TRBV9	TRBJ2-1	TGTGCCAGCAGCCCCGGGGGGTCTGCGAATGAGCAGTTCTTC	CASSPGGSANEQFF
.	few	TRBV7-9	TRBJ2-2	TGTGCCAGCAGCTTATTTAGTCGGTCGAAGAACACCGGGGAGCTGTTTTTT	CASSLFSRSKNTGELFF